Listed below are T cell receptor beta chains from one sample, sequenced in a study of T-cell memory formation after mild COVID-19. TCRdb recomputed calls from the 5' RACE reads with MiXCR, one row per CDR3 protein. The sample lists more than 120,000 distinct CDR3 sequences, less than 20% occurring once. The sequencing input was PBMCs or a T cell subset sorted from them (not recorded which). Receptor source: an adult woman who had mild COVID-19 (a few samples of this study predate the infection). Cell type and time point are not known. CDR3s leave out the opening cysteine and the closing phenylalanine or tryptophan. The order of the fields is V gene, clone size, D gene, CDR3 protein. A D gene is named only where the DNA matches it firmly. Clone size is shown for a subset of rows, as once, few, many or a class of expanded clone.

TRBV2 | . | . | ASKPRKTYNEQF
TRBV4-3 | few | TRBD2 | ASSPAVGTSGNNEQF
TRBV24-1 | few | TRBD1 | ATSLRDRAINEQF
TRBV7-9 | . | . | ASSLEATGELF
TRBV7-9 | many | . | ASSKLAGQEFYGYT
TRBV6-6 | few | TRBD2 | ASSYSTVGTSLEQY
TRBV3-1 | . | TRBD1 | ASSPRTGVTQY
TRBV12-3/TRBV12-4 | few | TRBD1 | ASSSWTGTHEQY
TRBV6-2/TRBV6-3 | few | . | ASSRQEVGTEAF
TRBV12-3/TRBV12-4 | few | . | ASSLRTVNTEAF
TRBV3-1 | few | . | ASSPWGGEGSPLH
TRBV15 | . | . | ATSRDDRHEAF
TRBV20-1 | few | TRBD2 | SARRAGGLTDTQY
TRBV3-1 | few | . | ASSQDPISETQY
TRBV6-2/TRBV6-3 | . | . | ASSYPPRQSYGYT
TRBV27 | few | TRBD1 | ASSLVGGGNQPQH
TRBV5-6 | . | . | ASSLAVGTDTQY
TRBV5-6 | . | . | ASSLRVLKETQY
TRBV15 | few | TRBD2 | ATSGLLAGGRETQY
TRBV30 | . | . | AWRSYVSSYEQY
TRBV7-2 | . | . | ASSLSNWQDTQY
TRBV3-1 | . | . | ASSQDGRGRRQETQY
TRBV4-2 | few | . | ASSQDPGVETQY
TRBV12-3/TRBV12-4 | few | TRBD1 | ASSTGQGNNQPQH
TRBV20-1 | few | TRBD1 | SAKLTGGNGYT
TRBV6-2/TRBV6-3 | . | TRBD2 | ASREGTSGRYEQY
TRBV5-1 | . | . | ASSLSGESYNEQF
TRBV10-3 | . | . | AISLQRNEQF
TRBV13 | few | TRBD2 | ASRSGLAGASSTDTQY
TRBV2 | . | . | ASSWDLGDEKLF
TRBV20-1 | . | . | SAPNPMGRGNTEAF
TRBV5-1 | . | . | ASSLEGREDGYT
TRBV24-1 | . | TRBD1 | ATSDTWTGGSTDTQY
TRBV27 | few | TRBD2 | ASSLYTPTSGRSYSYEQY
TRBV12-3/TRBV12-4 | . | . | ASSLREYQPQH
TRBV7-3 | . | . | ASSYGMEQF
TRBV7-8 | . | . | ASRLRWKEAEAF
TRBV12-3/TRBV12-4 | few | . | ASSFSTGFAEAF
TRBV24-1 | . | . | ATSDPTGSRTNEQF